The 12 T cell receptor beta chains below all came from one sample that was sequenced in a study of T cell responses to AZD1222 COVID-19 vaccine. The data were produced by immunoSEQ multiplex PCR, yet TCRdb's version contains in-frame clones alone and is incomplete. The sample yields more than 90,000 clones, about 88% seen once. The sample was peripheral blood, taken 28 days after the second AZD1222 dose. The receptors derive from an adult who received the AZD1222 COVID-19 vaccine.

The V gene is TRBV30, the J gene TRBJ2-1, with 16 nucleotides matching TRBD2. Germline CDR1 is GTSNPN and CDR2 is SVGIG (reference sequence). The CDR3 runs 16 residues. The ends lost 1 base at V and 10 bases at J; junction bases unmatched: 7. The CDR3 loop reads CAWSAGTSGREAEQFF. The CDR3 region has the DNA TGTGCCTGGAGTGCGGGGACTAGCGGGAGGGAGGCGGAGCAGTTCTTC. The full variable domain, its missing parts supplied by reference TRBV30 and TRBJ2-1, is SQTIHQWPATLVQPVGSPLSLECTVEGTSNPNLYWYRQAAGRGLQLLFYSVGIGQISSEVPQNLSASRPQDRQFILSSKKLLLSDSGFYLCAWSAGTSGREAEQFFGPGTRLTVL.

This clone was detected many times. V usage is TRBV10-3 and J usage is TRBJ2-3; D perhaps matches TRBD2 (6 bases). Germline CDR1 and CDR2: ENHRY and SYGVKD. CDR3 length: 14 amino acids. Trimming removed 5 bases from V and 0 bases from J, with 9 bases in between. The DNA for the CDR3 is TGTGCCATCAGTCGACTAGAGAGCACAGATACGCAGTATTTT. It codes for CAISRLESTDTQYF.

This clone appeared a single time. V is TRBV3-1 (or the pseudogene TRBV3-2) and J is TRBJ2-1; 11 bases match TRBD2. CDR1 LGHDT and CDR2 YNNKEL come from the germline V gene (reference sequence). The CDR3 loop spans 14 amino acids. V lost 2 bases to trimming and J lost 10 bases; unmatched junction nucleotides: 4. CDR3 DNA sequence: TGTGCCAGCAGCCAACAACTAGCGGGAGTCGAGCAGTTCTTC. Its protein product is CASSQQLAGVEQFF.

The chain recombines TRBV29-1 with TRBJ1-3; TRBD1 is a possible D gene (6 bases). This CDR3 region has 14 residues. The ends were cut back, 8 bases at V and 4 bases at J, with 18 bases in the middle. CDR1 and CDR2 from the germline V gene are SQVTM and ANQGSEA. CDR3 region: CSTWTVGDGNTIYF. The DNA for the CDR3 is TGCAGCACCTGGACAGTCGGTGACGGAAACACCATATATTTT.

This chain links TRBV10-3 with TRBJ1-5; a possible D gene is TRBD1 (5 bases). The CDR3 sequence is 15 residues long. With 0 bases removed from V and 5 bases from J, the gap between germline ends came to 11 bases. From germline, CDR1 is ENHRY and CDR2 SYGVKD. The CDR3 DNA reads TGTGCCATCAGTGAGTCTAGGGGCTGGGATCAGCCCCAGCATTTT. It encodes CAISESRGWDQPQHF.

The V call is TRBV19, the J call TRBJ2-2; D ambiguous. The CDR3 sequence is 16 residues long. CDR1 is LNHDA and CDR2 is SQIVND in the germline V gene (reference sequence). Trimming took 3 bases from V and 2 from J, leaving 13 bases between them. CDR3 bases: TGTGCCAGTAGTATTTCGGTTCGCGTAAACACCGGGGAGCTGTTTTTT. Residues: CASSISVRVNTGELFF.

V gene TRBV10-3 combines with J gene TRBJ2-3, with TRBD2 matching over 14 bases. Losses at the gene ends were 6 bases for V and 2 bases for J; bases not matched to a gene: 10. CDR1 is ENHRY, CDR2 SYGVKD, per germline. The CDR3 sequence is 18 residues long. Written as DNA, the CDR3 is TGTGCCATCAGCCGGGGACTAGCGGGAGACGGGACCACAGATACGCAGTATTTT. Protein product: CAISRGLAGDGTTDTQYF.

This sequence joins TRBV19 and TRBJ1-1; possibly TRBD1 for D (6 bases). The CDR3 totals 15 residues. CDR1 and CDR2 from the germline V gene are LNHDA and SQIVND (reference sequence). V lost 9 bases and J lost 8, with 25 bases in between. The CDR3 DNA follows: TGTGCCAGCAAAGGATTTCGGGACAAATCGTTAGAAGCTTTCTTT. Its protein product is CASKGFRDKSLEAFF. The full variable domain, in which reference TRBV19 and TRBJ1-1 provide the parts outside the CDR3, is DGGITQSPKYLFRKEGQNVTLSCEQNLNHDAMYWYRQDPGQGLRLIYYSQIVNDFQKGDIAEGYSVSREKKESFPLTVTSAQKNPTAFYLCASKGFRDKSLEAFFGQGTRLTVV.

The chain uses TRBV12-3 or TRBV12-4 and TRBJ1-5; D not certain. Trimming pared 6 bases from V and 4 bases from J, leaving 4 bases between. The CDR3 loop spans 11 amino acids. CDR3 amino acids: CASSRNQPQHF. The DNA of the CDR3 is TGTGCCAGCAGCAGAAATCAGCCCCAGCATTTT.

This chain's CDR3 is CASSQLGLSHEQYF. The CDR3 DNA reads TGTGCCAGCAGCCAACTAGGACTGTCCCACGAGCAGTACTTC. This sequence joins TRBV14 and TRBJ2-7, with D possibly being TRBD2 (5 bases). V gave up 2 bases and J gave up 5 bases, with 13 bases separating them. CDR1 is SGHDN and CDR2 is FVKESK in the germline V gene. The CDR3 consists of 14 residues.

This clone was observed once. The chain is built from TRBV11-3 and TRBJ1-3; D not certain. This CDR3 has 14 residues. Germline-derived CDR1 and CDR2 are SGHNT and YENEEA. With 2 bases removed from V and 7 bases from J, the gap between germline ends came to 12 bases. The CDR3 DNA reads TGTGCCAGCAGCTTACCCAGGAGGTTGAACACCATATATTTT. Translation gives CASSLPRRLNTIYF.

The chain joins TRBV14 to TRBJ2-5; D unclear. V was clipped by 0 bases and J by 1 base, with 12 bases between them. Per germline, CDR1 SGHDN and CDR2 FVKESK. This CDR3 comprises 16 residues. As DNA, the CDR3 is TGTGCCAGCAGCCAAGATCTCTTACACTCCCAAGAGACCCAGTACTTC. Protein product: CASSQDLLHSQETQYF.